One and the same sample provided the 9 T cell receptor beta chains below, sequenced in a study of cytomegalovirus exposure and HLA in healthy donors. PCR amplification relied on 60 Vbeta primers (plus 13 Jbeta primers). The repertoire was sequenced with immunoSEQ multiplex PCR; TCRdb's copy has only in-frame clones and lacks some. This repertoire shows 250,000 or so clones, 80% to 85% found once; its top ten account for less than 9%. Sequenced input: PBMCs. These receptors were obtained from a woman aged 55-70 years in good health and CMV-seropositive.

The chain uses TRBV7-2 and TRBJ2-7, with D maybe TRBD2 (5 bases). Trimming left V 1 base short and J 7 bases short, with 14 bases between. This CDR3 comprises 14 residues. Germline V CDR1 and CDR2: SGHTA, FQGNSA. As DNA, the CDR3 is TGTGCCAGCAGCTTAGACGGGAATCTTAGGGAGCAGTACTTC. Translated, it gives CASSLDGNLREQYF.

J is TRBJ1-5 and V is TRBV28; a weak D match, TRBD1 (6 bases). Germline CDR1 MDHEN, CDR2 SYDVKM. CDR3 size: 15 residues. The V end was cut by 3 bases, the J end by 1 base, with 10 bases between. The CDR3 DNA reads TGTGCCAGCAGTTTCCTGGACAGAAGCAATCAGCCCCAGCATTTT. Its translation is CASSFLDRSNQPQHF. The full variable domain, rest sourced from reference TRBV28 and TRBJ1-5, is DVKVTQSSRYLVKRTGEKVFLECVQDMDHENMFWYRQDPGLGLRLIYFSYDVKMKEKGDIPEGYSVSREKKERFSLILESASTNQTSMYLCASSFLDRSNQPQHFGDGTRLSIL.

The J gene is TRBJ2-7, the V gene TRBV21-1; no check of the table's D call, TRBD2, against the DNA was made. TRBV21-1 counts as a pseudogene. CDR3 length equals 13 residues. CDR3 sequence (DNA): TGTGCCAGCCGGTGCGGGGGCAGCTGCGAGCAGTACTTC. It specifies CASRCGGSCEQYF.

The chain has TRBV6-5 and TRBJ1-5, with D maybe TRBD1 (6 bases). CDR3 size: 14 residues. Germline-derived CDR1 and CDR2 are MNHEY and SVGAGI. The V gene lost 6 bases and the J gene lost 9 bases, with 18 bases spanning the gap. CDR3 sequence (DNA): TGTGCCAGCAGCCCTTCGGGAGGGGGGTGGCCCCAGCATTTT. Residues: CASSPSGGGWPQHF.

The chain uses TRBV4-2 and TRBJ1-4; D call uncertain. The CDR3 extends over 15 amino acids. Germline CDR1 LGHNA, CDR2 YNFKEQ. The V gene lost 2 bases and the J gene lost 3 bases, with 10 bases spanning the gap. CDR3: CASSQIGASNEKLFF. CDR3 DNA sequence: TGTGCCAGCAGCCAAATCGGAGCTTCTAATGAAAAACTGTTTTTT.

The DNA for the CDR3 is TGCGCCAGCAGCCAACGCCCCTTGCGGCTTACAAGAAGAAGCTCCTACAATGAGCAGTTCTTC. This translates into CASSQRPLRLTRRSSYNEQFF. The V call is TRBV4-1, the J call TRBJ2-1; D remains unclear. V gave up 2 bases and J gave up 0 bases, with 26 bases separating them. CDR1 is MGHRA and CDR2 is YSYEKL in the germline V gene. The CDR3 has 21 amino acids.

The chain combines TRBV5-1 with TRBJ2-2; 7 nucleotides match TRBD2. This CDR3 comprises 15 residues. V lost 1 base, J lost 4 bases, and 4 bases stayed unmatched. Germline CDR1 SGHRS, CDR2 YFSETQ. As DNA, the CDR3 is TGCGCCAGCAGCTTGCAGACTAGCCCCACCGGGGAGCTGTTTTTT. Its translation is CASSLQTSPTGELFF.

The chain employs TRBV15 and TRBJ2-7; D is perhaps TRBD1 (5 bases). The length of the CDR3 is 14 residues. V lost 0 bases and J 1 base, leaving 7 bases between the germline ends. The V gene's germline CDR1 is LNHNV and CDR2 YYDKDF (reference sequence). CDR3 coding DNA: TGTGCCACCAGCAGAGATAAGGGGTCCTACGAGCAGTACTTC. It encodes CATSRDKGSYEQYF. Combining the CDR3 with reference TRBV15 and TRBJ2-7 gives the whole variable domain DAMVIQNPRYQVTQFGKPVTLSCSQTLNHNVMYWYQQKSSQAPKLLFHYYDKDFNNEADTPDNFQSRRPNTSFCFLDIRSPGLGDTAMYLCATSRDKGSYEQYFGPGTRLTVT.

This chain connects TRBV12-5 to TRBJ2-3; 11 positions match TRBD2. Germline CDR1 is LGHNT and CDR2 is FRNRAP. V trimming: 1 base; J trimming: 2 bases; junction bases outside the gene matches: 2. The CDR3 sequence is 16 residues long. The CDR3 DNA is TGTGCTAGTGGTTTGGGACTAGCGGGACCCACAGATACGCAGTATTTT. Encoded protein: CASGLGLAGPTDTQYF.